Each of the 15 T cell receptor beta chains below was sequenced from the same sample in a study of technical replicates of blood from a handful of donors. TCRdb keeps only in-frame clones here, not all; method: immunoSEQ multiplex PCR. The sample carries 75,000 to 90,000 clones, 93% recorded once. Sequences were obtained from T cells isolated from PBMCs. These receptors originate from a human donor in good health.

This chain links TRBV28 with TRBJ2-5, with 11 bases that match TRBD2. The CDR3 covers 15 residues. Trimming removed 6 bases from V and 8 bases from J; junction bases left unmatched: 11. The germline V gene has CDR1 MDHEN and CDR2 SYDVKM. CDR3 DNA sequence: TGTGCCAGCAGACCCGGGACTAGCGGTACAGATACCCAGTACTTC. It codes for CASRPGTSGTDTQYF.

CDR3 nucleotide sequence: TGCGCCACCCGGACTAGCGGGAGAGCGGATACGCAGTATTTT. It translates to CATRTSGRADTQYF. This chain connects TRBV10-2 to TRBJ2-3; 13 positions agree with TRBD2. Germline-derived CDR1 and CDR2 are WSHSY and SAAADI. CDR3 length: 14 amino acids. V dropped 10 bases and J dropped 6; count of bases not matched to a gene: 7.

The J gene is TRBJ2-5, the V gene TRBV6-5; 15 nucleotides agree with TRBD2. Germline CDR1 reads MNHEY; CDR2 reads SVGAGI. V shed 5 bases and J 7 bases; nucleotides not matched to a gene: 2. The CDR3 loop spans 14 amino acids. The CDR3 DNA sequence: TGTGCCAGCAGTGGACTAGCGGGAGGGATGACCCAGTACTTC. This gives the protein CASSGLAGGMTQYF.

The CDR3 region has the DNA TGCGCCAGCAGCTTGGAGGTACAGGGGGCGGTCGCTTTCTTT. Protein product: CASSLEVQGAVAFF. The chain carries TRBV5-1 and TRBJ1-1, with 9 positions matching TRBD1. Looked up from germline, CDR1 is SGHRS and CDR2 is YFSETQ. V was clipped by 0 bases and J by 11 bases; unmatched bases: 8. The CDR3 length is 14 residues.

The chain carries TRBV19 and TRBJ2-5; 9 bases align to TRBD2. The trim removed 6 bases at V and 5 bases at J, leaving 13 bases unmatched. From germline, CDR1 is LNHDA and CDR2 SQIVND (reference sequence). The length of the CDR3 is 16 residues. CDR3 nucleotide sequence: TGTGCCAGTAGCCCAAGCAGGGCTAGCGGGACTGAGACCCAGTACTTC. It yields the protein CASSPSRASGTETQYF.

The V and J genes are TRBV19 and TRBJ1-1; 7 bases match TRBD1. Germline CDR1 is LNHDA and CDR2 is SQIVND (reference sequence). This CDR3 is built from 17 residues. J was trimmed by 0 bases and V by 4 bases; bases with no gene match: 11. Here the CDR3 DNA reads TGTGCCAGTAGTAATAAAAAGGGGGCATGGTTGAACACTGAAGCTTTCTTT. Encoded protein: CASSNKKGAWLNTEAFF.

The chain employs TRBV28 and TRBJ1-3, with D possibly being TRBD1 (6 bases). The V gene lost 2 bases and the J gene lost 2 bases, with 13 bases spanning the gap. Germline V gives CDR1 MDHEN, CDR2 SYDVKM. The CDR3 is 16 residues long. In DNA, the CDR3 is TGTGCCAGCAGTTTAGGGCAGGGGAACGCTGGAAACACCATATATTTT. Translating gives CASSLGQGNAGNTIYF.

CDR3 loop: CASSQDRGGEKLFF. The DNA of the CDR3 is TGTGCCAGTAGTCAGGACAGGGGAGGCGAAAAACTGTTTTTT. The rearrangement links TRBV19 to TRBJ1-4; 9 nucleotides line up with TRBD1. V shed 5 bases and J 8 bases; nucleotides not matched to a gene: 6. This CDR3 has 14 residues. CDR1 and CDR2 (germline): LNHDA, SQIVND (reference sequence).

This clone appeared a single time. The chain carries TRBV9 and TRBJ2-7, with D tentatively TRBD2 (7 bases). This CDR3 spans 15 amino acids. Trimming pared 0 bases from V and 3 bases from J, leaving 13 bases between. Germline CDR1 reads SGDLS; CDR2 reads YYNGEE. DNA for the CDR3: TGTGCCAGCAGCGTAGGGGAGGGGGTAGTCTACGAGCAGTACTTC. It codes for CASSVGEGVVYEQYF. The variable domain in full, with the rest retrieved from reference TRBV9 and TRBJ2-7, is DSGVTQTPKHLITATGQRVTLRCSPRSGDLSVYWYQQSLDQGLQFLIQYYNGEERAKGNILERFSAQQFPDLHSELNLSSLELGDSALYFCASSVGEGVVYEQYFGPGTRLTVT.

The CDR3 nucleotides read TGTGCCAGCAGCTTAGGACTAGCAAACGAAGAGACCCAGTACTTC. Translated, it gives CASSLGLANEETQYF. The chain uses TRBV7-3 and TRBJ2-5; 8 nucleotides match TRBD2. CDR1 and CDR2 (germline): SGHTA, FQGTGA. V shed 2 bases, J shed 3 bases, and the junction held 5 bases outside the gene matches. The CDR3 runs to 15 residues.

The chain joins TRBV4-1 to TRBJ2-1; 8 bases are a match to TRBD1. CDR3 size: 17 residues. Per germline, CDR1 MGHRA and CDR2 YSYEKL. Trimming took 2 bases from V and 5 from J; bases not matched to a gene: 11. Here the CDR3 reads CASSQPILGQANNEQFF. CDR3 DNA sequence: TGCGCCAGCAGCCAACCTATACTGGGACAGGCCAACAATGAGCAGTTCTTC.

This chain links TRBV4-1 with TRBJ1-2; 8 nucleotides line up with TRBD1. In germline, CDR1 is MGHRA, CDR2 YSYEKL. After removal of 2 bases from V and 12 bases from J, the junction contained 14 bases not matched to a gene. The CDR3 has 15 amino acids. The CDR3 DNA reads TGCGCCAGCAGCCAACTAGTGGGACAGGACGCGATCGACACCTTC. Translation gives CASSQLVGQDAIDTF.

This sequence joins TRBV27 and TRBJ2-5, with TRBD2 matching 9 bases. Unmatched junction bases numbered 6, after V lost 5 bases and J lost 2 bases. This CDR3 region has 15 residues. The germline CDR1 and CDR2 sequences are MNHEY and SMNVEV (reference sequence). CDR3 nucleotide sequence: TGTGCCAGCAGTATCATAGCGGGGGCACAAGAGACCCAGTACTTC. Protein: CASSIIAGAQETQYF.

The genes are TRBV5-1 and TRBJ1-2; 9 nucleotides match TRBD1. Losses at the gene ends were 4 bases for V and 7 bases for J; bases not matched to a gene: 11. The germline V gene encodes CDR1 SGHRS and CDR2 YFSETQ. The CDR3 loop spans 15 amino acids. The CDR3 nucleotides are TGCGCCAGCAGCCCCGAGCAAGGGACAGGGTTTGGCTACACCTTC. Translation: CASSPEQGTGFGYTF.

This rearrangement joins TRBV18 to TRBJ2-3; 7 bases match TRBD2. J was trimmed by 6 bases and V by 3 bases; bases with no gene match: 18. The CDR3 loop spans 18 amino acids. The germline V gene has CDR1 KGHSH and CDR2 LQKENI. CDR3 DNA: TGTGCCAGCTCACCCAACTACGGGAGGATAGACTCATTCGATACGCAGTATTTT. Encoded protein: CASSPNYGRIDSFDTQYF.